The present T cell receptor beta chain was sequenced within a study of human T cells and chemical hapten exposure. This clonotype came up many times. The germline gives CDR1 SGHRS, CDR2 YFSETQ. The CDR3 covers 17 residues. The germline V and J ends were trimmed by 5 bases and 4 bases, with 21 bases remaining between them. Via MiXCR, TCRdb re-called the RACE reads, giving one row per CDR3 protein. The sample includes fewer than 45,000 distinct CDR3 sequences, 3% to 4% of them seen just once. The time point is: patch test 1, 2 weeks after DPC sensitization. Sample treatment: therapeutic diphenylcyclopropenone sensitization with weekly scalp DPC. Unfractionated whole blood served as the source for total RNA extraction.

The receptor comes from a man aged 45-65 years with alopecia areata. Some clones in this sample may be carry-over from other donors' samples. Sequenced here: whole blood, sampled in connection with sensitization to the hapten diphenylcyclopropenone (DPC). The rearrangement links TRBV5-1 to TRBJ2-2, with D perhaps being TRBD1 or TRBD2 (5 bases each). The CDR3 here is CASRGGGSSRGTGELFF. The CDR3 nucleotides are TGCGCCAGCAGAGGTGGTGGTTCGTCGAGGGGCACCGGGGAGCTGTTTTTT.